This T cell receptor beta chain was retrieved from a study of shared clonotypes between healthy human individuals. Study observations and caveats: Non-shared clonotypes were found to have lower generation probabilities than the clonotypes that were shared by all four of the sorted-subset donors.

This CDR3 has 16 amino acids. Germline V gene data show CDR1 as SGHRS and CDR2 as YFSETQ. V shed 4 bases and J shed 7 bases, with 18 bases lying between them. The authors split each subset's genomic DNA evenly across several immunoSEQ plates. It was 200 to 250 ng DNA, around 32,000 T cell genomes, that sorted-subset replicate PCRs used. Assay used: immunoSEQ multiplex PCR; TCRdb lists only in-frame clones, some missing. The sample carries about 980,000 clones, less than 85% recorded once. This clone was seen a handful of times. Its antigen remains unknown. None of the donors, who were healthy HIV-negative adults, had recently had acute infections or vaccinations.

This clonotype was sampled from a man aged 18 to 29 in good health. The genes are TRBV5-1 and TRBJ1-6, with D possibly being TRBD1 (6 bases). The sample taken for sequencing was memory CD4+ T cells sorted from blood. Regarding subset: CD45RA-negative fraction. For the CDR3, the DNA is TGCGCCAGCAGCACTTCCGGGACACAACGAAATTCACCCCTCCACTTT. It translates to CASSTSGTQRNSPLHF.